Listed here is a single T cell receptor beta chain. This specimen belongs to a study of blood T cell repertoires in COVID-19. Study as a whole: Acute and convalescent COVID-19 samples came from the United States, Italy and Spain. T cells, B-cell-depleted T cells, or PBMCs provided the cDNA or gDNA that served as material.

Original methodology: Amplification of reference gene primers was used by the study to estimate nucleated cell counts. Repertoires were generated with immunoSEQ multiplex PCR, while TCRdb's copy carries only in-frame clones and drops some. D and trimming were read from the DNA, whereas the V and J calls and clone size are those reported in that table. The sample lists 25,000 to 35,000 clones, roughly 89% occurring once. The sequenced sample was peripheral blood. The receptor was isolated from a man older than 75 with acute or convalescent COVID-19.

CDR3: CASSVGIIYGYTF. CDR3 sequence (DNA): TGTGCCAGCAGCGTCGGGATCATCTATGGCTACACCTTC. V and J are TRBV7-9 and TRBJ1-2; unclear D gene. This CDR3 has 13 amino acids. CDR1 and CDR2 from the germline V gene are SEHNR and FQNEAQ (reference sequence). V dropped 5 bases and J dropped 4 bases, with 11 bases sitting between them. The full variable domain, in which reference TRBV7-9 and TRBJ1-2 provide the parts outside the CDR3, is DTGVSQNPRHKITKRGQNVTFRCDPISEHNRLYWYRQTLGQGPEFLTYFQNEAQLEKSRLLSDRFSAERPKGSFSTLEIQRTEQGDSAMYLCASSVGIIYGYTFGSGTRLTVV.